The sequence of this TCR beta chain was determined in a study of OX40 agonist ivuxolimab in advanced cancers. Study-wide context: Patients were treated with intravenous ivuxolimab, dosed at 0.01 to 10 mg/kg and infused every 2 weeks.

Trimming cost V 7 bases and J 2 bases, with 11 bases left between them. Germline V gene sequence: CDR1 LNHDA, CDR2 SQIVND (reference sequence). This CDR3 has 13 amino acids. This table comes from immunoSEQ multiplex PCR, and its TCRdb copy is limited to in-frame clones, with some not included. The sample consists of about 19,000 clones, roughly 80% of them appearing once. With autoimmune disease history or systemic immunosuppression, patients were excluded. This chain joins TRBV19 and TRBJ1-1; no reliable D call. The origin of this receptor is an adult with an advanced solid tumor such as melanoma, head and neck, liver or kidney cancer. The specimen was CD4+ or CD8+ T cells sorted from blood, collected in a trial of the OX40 agonist ivuxolimab. The DNA of the CDR3 is TGTGCCAGTACCCGGACGGGTAACACTGAAGCTTTCTTT. This sequence encodes CASTRTGNTEAFF.